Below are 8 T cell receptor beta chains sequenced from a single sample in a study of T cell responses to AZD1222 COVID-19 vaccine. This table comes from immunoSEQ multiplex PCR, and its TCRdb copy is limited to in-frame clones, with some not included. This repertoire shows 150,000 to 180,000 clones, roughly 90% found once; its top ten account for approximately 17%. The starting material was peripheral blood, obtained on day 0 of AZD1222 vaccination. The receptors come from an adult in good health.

CDR3 sequence: CATTDYYNEQFF. CDR3 DNA sequence: TGTGCCACAACAGATTACTACAATGAGCAGTTCTTC. J is TRBJ2-1 and V is TRBV19, with D hard to call. The CDR3 is 12 residues long. The germline V and J ends were trimmed by 10 bases and 3 bases, with 10 bases remaining between them. Germline values: CDR1 LNHDA, CDR2 SQIVND (reference sequence).

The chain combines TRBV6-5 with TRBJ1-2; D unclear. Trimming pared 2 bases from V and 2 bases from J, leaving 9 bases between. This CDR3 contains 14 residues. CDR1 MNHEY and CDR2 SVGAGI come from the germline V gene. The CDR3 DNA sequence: TGTGCCAGCAGTTACGTGGGTGTCAACTATGGCTACACCTTC. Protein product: CASSYVGVNYGYTF.

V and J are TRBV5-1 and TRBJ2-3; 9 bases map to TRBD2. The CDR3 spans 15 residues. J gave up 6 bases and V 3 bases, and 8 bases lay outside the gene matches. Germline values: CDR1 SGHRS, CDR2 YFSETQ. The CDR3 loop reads CASSYQLAGGDTQYF. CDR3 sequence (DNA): TGCGCCAGCAGCTACCAACTCGCGGGGGGGGATACGCAGTATTTT.

The CDR3 here is CAVPPTQYF. In DNA form, the CDR3 reads TGCGCCGTCCCCCCGACCCAGTACTTC. The genes are TRBV5-1 and TRBJ2-5; D not certain. Trimming left V 10 bases short and J 7 bases short, with 8 bases between. Germline values: CDR1 SGHRS, CDR2 YFSETQ. This CDR3 comprises 9 residues.

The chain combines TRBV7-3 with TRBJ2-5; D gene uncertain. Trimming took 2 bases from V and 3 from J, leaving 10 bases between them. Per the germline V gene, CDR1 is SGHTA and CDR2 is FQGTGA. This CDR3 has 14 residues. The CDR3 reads CASSLFSGKETQYF. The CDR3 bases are TGTGCCAGCAGCTTATTTTCAGGAAAAGAGACCCAGTACTTC.

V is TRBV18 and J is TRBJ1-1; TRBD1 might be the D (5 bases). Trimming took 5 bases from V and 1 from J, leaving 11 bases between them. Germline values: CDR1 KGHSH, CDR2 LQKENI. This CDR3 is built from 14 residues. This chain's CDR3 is CASSADRQNTEAFF. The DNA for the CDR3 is TGTGCCAGCTCAGCCGACAGACAGAACACTGAAGCTTTCTTT.

The CDR3 region is CASSGDSYGYTF. The CDR3 bases are TGTGCCAGCAGTGGGGACAGCTATGGCTACACCTTC. V is TRBV2 and J is TRBJ1-2, with 7 positions matching TRBD1. The CDR3 has 12 residues. V was pared by 4 bases and J by 4 bases, with 0 bases of the junction left unmatched. Germline values: CDR1 SNHLY, CDR2 FYNNEI. Using reference TRBV2 and TRBJ1-2 for the parts outside the CDR3, the full variable domain is EPEVTQTPSHQVTQMGQEVILRCVPISNHLYFYWYRQILGQKVEFLVSFYNNEISEKSEIFDDQFSVERPDGSNFTLKIRSTKLEDSAMYFCASSGDSYGYTFGSGTRLTVV.

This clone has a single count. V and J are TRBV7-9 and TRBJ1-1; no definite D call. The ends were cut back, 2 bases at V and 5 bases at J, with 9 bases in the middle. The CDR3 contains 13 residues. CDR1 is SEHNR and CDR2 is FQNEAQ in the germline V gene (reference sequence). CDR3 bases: TGTGCCAGCAGCTTAATCGCTGGGACTGAAGCTTTCTTT. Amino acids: CASSLIAGTEAFF.